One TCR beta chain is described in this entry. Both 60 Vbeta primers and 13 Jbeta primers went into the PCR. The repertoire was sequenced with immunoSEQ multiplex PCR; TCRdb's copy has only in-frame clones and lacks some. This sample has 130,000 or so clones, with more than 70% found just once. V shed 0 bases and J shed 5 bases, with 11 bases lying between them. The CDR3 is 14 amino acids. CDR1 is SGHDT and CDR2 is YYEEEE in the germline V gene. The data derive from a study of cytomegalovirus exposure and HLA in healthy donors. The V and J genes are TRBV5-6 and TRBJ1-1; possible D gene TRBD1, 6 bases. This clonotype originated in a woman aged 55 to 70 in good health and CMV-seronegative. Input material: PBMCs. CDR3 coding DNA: TGTGCCAGCAGCTTGGCCGACAGGAGGACTGAAGCTTTCTTT. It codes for CASSLADRRTEAFF.